Included here is one T cell receptor beta chain sequence, with context. What it binds is not known. The assay was immunoSEQ multiplex PCR, and TCRdb's table has in-frame clones only and misses some. Among a few hundred thousand clones listed, approximately 97% were seen once. The sample belongs to a study of shared clonotypes between healthy human individuals. Study-level background: Each donor's CD8 memory used one plate, CD8 naive two, each CD4 subset three. Study-level points and caveats: Compared with clonotypes that all four donors shared, non-shared clonotypes had lower generation probabilities. Sequencing depth was expected to influence donor clonotype sharing.

CDR3 length: 16 amino acids. CDR1 and CDR2 from the germline V gene are SEHNR and FQNEAQ (reference sequence). V shed 8 bases and J 4 bases; nucleotides not matched to a gene: 11. This receptor was obtained from a woman in her 30s in good health. The specimen sequenced was naive CD4+ T cells sorted from blood. Noted subset: CD45RA+ positively selected. The chain is built from TRBV7-9 and TRBJ1-1; the match to TRBD1 covers 12 bases. Here the CDR3 DNA reads TGTGCCAGCGAGCGGGGACAGGGGGCGGTCAGCACTGAAGCTTTCTTT. Protein product: CASERGQGAVSTEAFF.